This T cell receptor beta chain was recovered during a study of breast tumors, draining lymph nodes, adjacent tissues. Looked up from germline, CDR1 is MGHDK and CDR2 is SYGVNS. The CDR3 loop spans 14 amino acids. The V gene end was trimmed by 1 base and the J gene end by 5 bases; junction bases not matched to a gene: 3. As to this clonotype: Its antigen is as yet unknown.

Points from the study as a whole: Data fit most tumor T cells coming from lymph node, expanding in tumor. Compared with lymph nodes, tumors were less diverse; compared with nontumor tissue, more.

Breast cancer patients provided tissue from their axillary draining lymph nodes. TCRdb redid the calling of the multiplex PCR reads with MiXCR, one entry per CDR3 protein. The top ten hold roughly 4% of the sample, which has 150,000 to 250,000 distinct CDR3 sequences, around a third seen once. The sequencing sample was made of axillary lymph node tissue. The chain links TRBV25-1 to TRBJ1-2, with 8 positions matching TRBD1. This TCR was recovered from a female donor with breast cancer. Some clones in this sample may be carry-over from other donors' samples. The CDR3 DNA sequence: TGTGCCAGCAGTGAATCGGACAGGGAATATGGCTACACCTTC. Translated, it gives CASSESDREYGYTF.